The 29 T cell receptor beta chains given below trace back to one sample, sequenced in a study of CD4 T cells in relation to SARS-CoV-2 and coronaviruses. The unexposed donors gave CD4+ T cells in 2011-2018, prior to COVID-19. Only in-frame clones appear in the TCRdb table, and some are missing; sequencing was by immunoSEQ multiplex PCR. The repertoire consists of 60,000 to 80,000 clones, with around 87% occurring once and the leading ten covering 1.6%. The sequencing input was memory CD4+ T cells from PBMCs. The receptors were gathered from a human donor in good health.

The chain is built from TRBV3-1 (or the pseudogene TRBV3-2) and TRBJ2-7; 9 bases agree with TRBD2. The CDR3 is 14 amino acids. Per germline, CDR1 LGHDT and CDR2 YNNKEL (reference sequence). V shed 8 bases and J 1 base; nucleotides not matched to a gene: 6. The CDR3, as DNA: TGTGCCAGCGGCAGGACTAGCGCTTCCTACGAGCAGTACTTC. It encodes CASGRTSASYEQYF.

J is TRBJ2-5 and V is TRBV7-9; D remains ambiguous. CDR1 is SEHNR, CDR2 FQNEAQ, per germline (reference sequence). V gave up 5 bases and J gave up 4 bases, with 14 bases separating them. The CDR3 has 14 amino acids. CDR3 residues: CASSPFGSGETQYF. CDR3 sequence (DNA): TGTGCCAGCAGCCCCTTTGGGTCCGGAGAGACCCAGTACTTC.

The chain recombines TRBV6-5 with TRBJ2-7; D remains ambiguous. Trimming removed 9 bases from V and 2 bases from J, with 5 bases in between. The CDR3 runs 10 residues. Per the germline V gene, CDR1 is MNHEY and CDR2 is SVGAGI. CDR3 sequence: CASRAYEQYF. CDR3 DNA: TGTGCCAGTAGAGCCTACGAGCAGTACTTC.

This chain uses TRBV12-5 with TRBJ2-3; TRBD1 might be the D (5 bases). CDR1 and CDR2 from the germline V gene are LGHNT and FRNRAP. The CDR3 consists of 12 residues. V lost 2 bases and J lost 10, with 10 bases in between. The DNA for the CDR3 is TGTGCTAGTGGTTTGAGGGGCACCCCGCAGTATTTT. Translating it yields CASGLRGTPQYF.

V is TRBV3-1 (or the pseudogene TRBV3-2) and J is TRBJ2-7; D is unclear. The CDR3 spans 15 residues. Germline values: CDR1 LGHDT, CDR2 YNNKEL (reference sequence). Trimming stripped 2 bases from V and 1 base from J, with 12 bases between. The CDR3 loop is CASSQTSGRSYEQYF. DNA of the CDR3: TGTGCCAGCAGCCAAACTTCCGGAAGGTCCTACGAGCAGTACTTC.

This chain uses TRBV7-6 with TRBJ2-4, with D possibly matching TRBD2 (6 bases). Germline V lookup: CDR1 SGHVS, CDR2 FNYEAQ. V dropped 1 base and J dropped 3 bases, with 19 bases sitting between them. The CDR3 is 18 amino acids. The CDR3 DNA reads as TGTGCCAGCAGCTTAGAAACCCGGGAGATTAAAATCAAAAACATTCAGTACTTC. Amino acids: CASSLETREIKIKNIQYF. Combining the CDR3 with reference TRBV7-6 and TRBJ2-4 gives the whole variable domain GAGVSQSPRYKVTKRGQDVALRCDPISGHVSLYWYRQALGQGPEFLTYFNYEAQQDKSGLPNDRFSAERPEGSISTLTIQRTEQRDSAMYRCASSLETREIKIKNIQYFGAGTRLSVL.

The chain combines TRBV5-1 with TRBJ2-4; 7 bases are a match to TRBD2. With V trimmed by 0 bases and J by 6 bases, 12 bases remained unmatched. The germline V gene encodes CDR1 SGHRS and CDR2 YFSETQ. The length of the CDR3 is 17 residues. The CDR3 loop is CASSLEEIGLVRNIQYF. Here the CDR3 DNA reads TGCGCCAGCAGCTTGGAGGAAATTGGACTAGTCAGAAACATTCAGTACTTC. Together with reference TRBV5-1 and TRBJ2-4, the CDR3 gives the full variable domain: KAGVTQTPRYLIKTRGQQVTLSCSPISGHRSVSWYQQTPGQGLQFLFEYFSETQRNKGNFPGRFSGRQFSNSRSEMNVSTLELGDSALYLCASSLEEIGLVRNIQYFGAGTRLSVL.

This rearrangement joins TRBV6-5 to TRBJ1-1; D possibly corresponds to TRBD1 (6 bases). Per germline, CDR1 MNHEY and CDR2 SVGAGI. This CDR3 has 15 amino acids. Trimming removed 4 bases from V and 5 bases from J, with 17 bases in between. CDR3 sequence: CASSSGAGVWTEAFF. The DNA for the CDR3 is TGTGCCAGCAGTTCGGGGGCCGGAGTATGGACTGAAGCTTTCTTT.

This rearrangement joins TRBV3-1 (or the pseudogene TRBV3-2) to TRBJ1-1, with TRBD1 matching over 7 bases. Germline-derived CDR1 and CDR2 are LGHDT and YNNKEL (reference sequence). This CDR3 has 13 amino acids. Losses at the gene ends were 7 bases for V and 8 bases for J; bases not matched to a gene: 10. This CDR3 is CASTKLETGEAFF. The DNA for the CDR3 is TGTGCCAGCACCAAACTCGAGACAGGGGAAGCTTTCTTT.

The chain joins TRBV28 to TRBJ2-3; TRBD1 aligns across 8 bases. The CDR3 is made up of 16 amino acids. V lost 2 bases to trimming and J lost 6 bases; unmatched junction nucleotides: 10. From germline, CDR1 is MDHEN and CDR2 SYDVKM. The CDR3, as DNA: TGTGCCAGCAGTTTAATTGCAGGGGGCGCGAGGGATACGCAGTATTTT. This translates into CASSLIAGGARDTQYF.

The rearrangement joins TRBV5-1 to TRBJ1-1; 7 bases agree with TRBD1. The CDR3 is 14 amino acids. The V and J ends lost 2 bases and 6 bases, in that order; junction bases with no gene match: 7. From germline, CDR1 is SGHRS and CDR2 YFSETQ. The CDR3 protein is CASSLGQEGPEAFF. Here the CDR3 DNA reads TGCGCCAGCAGCTTAGGACAGGAGGGTCCTGAAGCTTTCTTT.

The chain combines TRBV3-1 (or the pseudogene TRBV3-2) with TRBJ2-7, with 9 nucleotides matching TRBD2. Germline CDR1 LGHDT, CDR2 YNNKEL (reference sequence). This CDR3 has 14 residues. After removal of 3 bases from V and 4 bases from J, the junction contained 4 bases not matched to a gene. The CDR3 is CASSQATSGYEQYF. The CDR3 nucleotides read TGTGCCAGCAGCCAGGCAACTAGCGGGTACGAGCAGTACTTC.

The chain combines TRBV15 with TRBJ1-5; TRBD1 agrees at 10 bases. Trimming cost V 8 bases and J 0 bases; bases outside gene matches: 7. This CDR3 is built from 16 residues. The germline V gene encodes CDR1 LNHNV and CDR2 YYDKDF (reference sequence). The CDR3, as DNA: TGTGCCACCGGGGTCGGGACAGGGGTTAGCAATCAGCCCCAGCATTTT. Translating gives CATGVGTGVSNQPQHF.

V is TRBV10-3 and J is TRBJ1-2; D may be TRBD1 (6 bases). V lost 2 bases and J lost 7, with 17 bases in between. The CDR3 length is 15 residues. CDR1 and CDR2 from the germline V gene are ENHRY and SYGVKD. CDR3 DNA: TGTGCCATCAGTGAGACGGACAGAAGCCCGGTTGGCTACACCTTC. Protein product: CAISETDRSPVGYTF.

This chain's CDR3 is CASSYQQGGSPLHF. In DNA form, the CDR3 reads TGTGCCAGCAGTTACCAACAGGGGGGTTCACCCCTCCACTTT. V is TRBV6-6 and J is TRBJ1-6, with 8 bases matching TRBD1. V shed 2 bases, J shed 9 bases, and the junction held 3 bases outside the gene matches. The CDR3 covers 14 residues. Per germline, CDR1 MNHNY and CDR2 SVGAGI (reference sequence).

This chain links TRBV5-1 with TRBJ2-7; D uncertain. V lost 7 bases and J 5 bases, leaving 16 bases between the germline ends. The CDR3 is 13 residues long. In germline, CDR1 is SGHRS, CDR2 YFSETQ. Here the CDR3 reads CASGQATRNEQYF. In nucleotides, the CDR3 is TGCGCCAGCGGTCAGGCCACCCGCAACGAGCAGTACTTC.

The V and J genes are TRBV6-9 and TRBJ1-4; possibly TRBD1 for D (6 bases). The germline V gene encodes CDR1 MNHGY and CDR2 SVAAGI. The length of the CDR3 is 13 residues. V lost 11 bases and J 1 base, leaving 11 bases between the germline ends. DNA of the CDR3: TGTGCCGGGGAACAGGGAACTAATGAAAAACTGTTTTTT. This translates into CAGEQGTNEKLFF.

On this clone itself: Sequence at one end of the junction differs from germline and may be a read error. The J gene is TRBJ1-2, the V gene TRBV30, with 8 bases fitting TRBD1. The CDR3 spans 11 residues. From germline, CDR1 is GTSNPN and CDR2 SVGIG (reference sequence). Here the CDR3 DNA reads TGTGCCTGGAGTGGGACAGGGAGAAGACACTTC. Its protein is CAWSGTGRRHF.

The CDR3 is CARSSPGPPVEETQYF. The CDR3 nucleotides are TGTGCCAGAAGCTCTCCGGGACCGCCCGTGGAAGAGACCCAGTACTTC. The chain recombines TRBV7-5 with TRBJ2-5. TRBV7-5 is a pseudogene segment. The CDR3 runs 16 residues.

This clone was seen once. The chain employs TRBV11-2 and TRBJ1-1; 7 bases agree with TRBD1. CDR1 is SGHAT, CDR2 FQNNGV, per germline. Trimming at V came to 5 bases and at J to 5 bases, leaving 14 bases not matched to a gene. This CDR3 comprises 16 residues. The DNA of the CDR3 is TGTGCCAGCAGCAGCCTAAACAGGGGCTCCTCTACTGAAGCTTTCTTT. Amino acids: CASSSLNRGSSTEAFF.

The rearrangement uses TRBV7-2 and TRBJ2-5; the D call may be TRBD1 or TRBD2 (5 bases each). The CDR3 totals 15 residues. Trimming stripped 0 bases from V and 2 bases from J, with 10 bases between. Germline V CDR1 and CDR2: SGHTA, FQGNSA. In DNA form, the CDR3 reads TGTGCCAGCAGCTTAGCGGGGACGCAGCAAGAGACCCAGTACTTC. Translated: CASSLAGTQQETQYF.

The chain links TRBV2 to TRBJ2-3, with 11 bases that match TRBD2. The CDR3 length is 16 residues. The V segment lost 4 bases and the J segment 5 bases; nucleotides outside the gene matches: 8. The V gene's germline CDR1 is SNHLY and CDR2 FYNNEI. The DNA for the CDR3 is TGTGCCAGCAGTGTGATAGCGGGAGGGCCGGGAGATACGCAGTATTTT. Residues: CASSVIAGGPGDTQYF.

The gene calls are TRBV30 and TRBJ1-3; D ambiguous. CDR1 is GTSNPN, CDR2 SVGIG, per germline (reference sequence). This CDR3 spans 13 amino acids. V was cut by 5 bases and J by 1 base, with 9 bases left in between. CDR3 amino acids: CAWAQWSGNTIYF. For the CDR3, the DNA is TGTGCCTGGGCGCAATGGTCTGGAAACACCATATATTTT.

With regard to this clone: Within the sample, other DNA sequences also encode this same CDR3. V is TRBV15 and J is TRBJ2-1; 14 bases line up with TRBD2. CDR3 length: 20 amino acids. The junction had 9 bases not matched to a gene; V was cut back by 1 base and J by 1 base. The V gene's germline CDR1 is LNHNV and CDR2 YYDKDF (reference sequence). The CDR3 here is CATSRARLAGGPRSYNEQFF. DNA for the CDR3: TGTGCCACCAGCAGAGCGCGACTAGCGGGAGGGCCAAGATCCTACAATGAGCAGTTCTTC.

The V and J genes are TRBV27 and TRBJ2-6; D ambiguous. Germline-derived CDR1 and CDR2 are MNHEY and SMNVEV (reference sequence). The CDR3 is 13 amino acids. The ends were cut back, 6 bases at V and 1 base at J, with 4 bases in the middle. The chain's CDR3 is CASSQSGANVLTF. CDR3 nucleotides: TGTGCCAGCAGCCAGTCTGGGGCCAACGTCCTGACTTTC.

V usage is TRBV13 and J usage is TRBJ1-5; D call uncertain. This CDR3 is built from 14 residues. V was clipped by 4 bases and J by 2 bases, with 9 bases between them. Per germline, CDR1 PRHDT and CDR2 FYEKMQ (reference sequence). As DNA, the CDR3 is TGTGCCAGCAGCTCCATTGGTGGCAATCAGCCCCAGCATTTT. As protein: CASSSIGGNQPQHF.

This clone came up once. The J gene is TRBJ2-1, the V gene TRBV7-3; D could derive from TRBD1 or TRBD2 (6 bases each). The CDR3 is made up of 16 amino acids. The ends were cut back, 4 bases at V and 5 bases at J, with 18 bases in the middle. Germline V gene lookup returns CDR1 SGHTA and CDR2 FQGTGA. The CDR3 here is CASSSGFGGGNNEQFF. The CDR3, as DNA: TGTGCCAGCAGCTCTGGATTTGGAGGGGGGAACAATGAGCAGTTCTTC.

The V and J genes are TRBV7-2 and TRBJ2-5; 8 bases align to TRBD2. Per germline, CDR1 SGHTA and CDR2 FQGNSA. The CDR3 consists of 15 residues. J was trimmed by 1 base and V by 4 bases; bases with no gene match: 5. CDR3 region: CASSSRGTSQETQYF. Written as DNA, the CDR3 is TGTGCCAGCAGCTCGCGCGGGACTAGCCAAGAGACCCAGTACTTC.

This chain uses TRBV5-1 with TRBJ2-2; TRBD1 agrees at 8 bases. CDR3 length equals 16 residues. In germline, CDR1 is SGHRS, CDR2 YFSETQ. After removal of 5 bases from V and 2 bases from J, the junction contained 8 bases not matched to a gene. The CDR3 nucleotides read TGCGCCAGCAGACCTCAGGGGGCCTTAAACACCGGGGAGCTGTTTTTT. Its protein is CASRPQGALNTGELFF.